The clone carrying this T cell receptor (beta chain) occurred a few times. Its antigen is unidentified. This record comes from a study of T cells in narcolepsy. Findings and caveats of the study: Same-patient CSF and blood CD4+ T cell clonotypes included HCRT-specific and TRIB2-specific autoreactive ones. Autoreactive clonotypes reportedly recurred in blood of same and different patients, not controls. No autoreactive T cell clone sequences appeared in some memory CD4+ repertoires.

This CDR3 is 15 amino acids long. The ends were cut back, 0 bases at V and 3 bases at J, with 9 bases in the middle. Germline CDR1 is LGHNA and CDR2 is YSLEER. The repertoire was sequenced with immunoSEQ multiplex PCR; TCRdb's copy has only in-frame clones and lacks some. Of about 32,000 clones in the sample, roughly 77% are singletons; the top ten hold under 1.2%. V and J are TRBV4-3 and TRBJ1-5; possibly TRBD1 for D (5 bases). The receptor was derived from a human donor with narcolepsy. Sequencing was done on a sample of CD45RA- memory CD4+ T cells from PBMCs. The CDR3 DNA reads TGCGCCAGCAGCCAAGAATCAGGGTCCAATCAGCCCCAGCATTTT. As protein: CASSQESGSNQPQHF.